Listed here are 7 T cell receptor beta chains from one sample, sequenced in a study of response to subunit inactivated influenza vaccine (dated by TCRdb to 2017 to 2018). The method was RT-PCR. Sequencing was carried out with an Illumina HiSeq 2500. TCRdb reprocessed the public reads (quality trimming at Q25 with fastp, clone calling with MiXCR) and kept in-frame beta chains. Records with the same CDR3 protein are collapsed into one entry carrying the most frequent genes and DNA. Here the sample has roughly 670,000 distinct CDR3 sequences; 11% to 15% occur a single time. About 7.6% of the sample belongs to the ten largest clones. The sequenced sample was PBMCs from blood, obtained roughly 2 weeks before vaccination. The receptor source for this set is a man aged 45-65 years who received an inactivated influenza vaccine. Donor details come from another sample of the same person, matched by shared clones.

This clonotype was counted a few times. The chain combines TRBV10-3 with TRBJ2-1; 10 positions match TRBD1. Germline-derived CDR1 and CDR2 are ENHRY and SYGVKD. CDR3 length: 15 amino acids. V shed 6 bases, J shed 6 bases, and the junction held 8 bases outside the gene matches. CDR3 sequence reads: CAIRDDRGLVNEQFF. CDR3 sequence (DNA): TGTGCCATCAGAGATGACAGGGGGCTGGTCAATGAGCAGTTCTTC.

This CDR3 is CASSSSSGSGNTIYF. CDR3 in DNA: TGTGCCAGCAGCTCAAGCTCAGGGTCAGGAAACACCATATATTTT. This chain uses TRBV7-2 with TRBJ1-3; D perhaps matches TRBD1 (5 bases). The germline gives CDR1 SGHTA, CDR2 FQGNSA. V lost 4 bases and J lost 4, with 14 bases in between. CDR3 length: 15 residues.

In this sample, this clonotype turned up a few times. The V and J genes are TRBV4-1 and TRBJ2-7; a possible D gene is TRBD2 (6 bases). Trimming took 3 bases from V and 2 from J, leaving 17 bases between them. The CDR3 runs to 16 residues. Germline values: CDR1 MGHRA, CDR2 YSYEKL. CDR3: CASSQEGPTPTYEQYF. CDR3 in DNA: TGCGCCAGCAGCCAGGAGGGACCCACTCCAACCTACGAGCAGTACTTC.

The CDR3 loop is CASSKSGGYEQYF. The CDR3 DNA follows: TGTGCCAGCAGTAAAAGCGGCGGATACGAGCAGTACTTC. The gene calls are TRBV12-3 or TRBV12-4 and TRBJ2-7; possible D gene TRBD2, 5 bases. The V gene lost 5 bases and the J gene lost 4 bases, with 12 bases spanning the gap. This CDR3 is built from 13 residues.

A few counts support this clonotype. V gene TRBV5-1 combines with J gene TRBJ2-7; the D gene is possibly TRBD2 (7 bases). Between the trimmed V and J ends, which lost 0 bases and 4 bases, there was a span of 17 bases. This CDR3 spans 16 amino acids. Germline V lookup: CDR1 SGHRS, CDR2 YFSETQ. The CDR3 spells CASSLDGGGLSYEQYF. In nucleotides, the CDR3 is TGCGCCAGCAGCTTGGACGGCGGGGGCCTTTCTTACGAGCAGTACTTC.

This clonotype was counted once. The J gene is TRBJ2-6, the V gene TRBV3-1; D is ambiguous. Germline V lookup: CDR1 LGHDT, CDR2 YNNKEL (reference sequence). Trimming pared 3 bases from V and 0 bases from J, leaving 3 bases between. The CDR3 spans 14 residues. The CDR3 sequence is CASSHASGANVLTF. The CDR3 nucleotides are TGTGCCAGCAGCCATGCCTCTGGGGCCAACGTCCTGACTTTC.

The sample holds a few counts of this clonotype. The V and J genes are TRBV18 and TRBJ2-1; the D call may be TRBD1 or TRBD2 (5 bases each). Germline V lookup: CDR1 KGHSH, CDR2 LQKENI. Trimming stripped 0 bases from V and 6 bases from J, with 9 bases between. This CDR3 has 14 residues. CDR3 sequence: CASSPPARGNEQFF. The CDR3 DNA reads TGTGCCAGCTCACCACCAGCGAGGGGCAATGAGCAGTTCTTC. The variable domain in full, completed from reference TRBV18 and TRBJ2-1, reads NAGVMQNPRHLVRRRGQEARLRCSPMKGHSHVYWYRQLPEEGLKFMVYLQKENIIDESGMPKERFSAEFPKEGPSILRIQQVVRGDSAAYFCASSPPARGNEQFFGPGTRLTVL.